This T cell receptor beta chain was captured in a study of cytomegalovirus exposure and HLA in healthy donors. V was trimmed by 2 bases and J by 2 bases, leaving 16 bases between them. The CDR3 loop spans 16 amino acids. Germline V gene sequence: CDR1 SGHNT, CDR2 YYREEE (reference sequence). This clone showed up just a few times. The primer mix had 60 Vbeta and 13 Jbeta primers. Some clones are missing from TCRdb's copy, which holds only in-frame ones; the method was immunoSEQ multiplex PCR. The table shows approximately 140,000 clones, with around 78% occurring only once. This chain uses TRBV5-4 with TRBJ1-1; D is unresolved. The clonotype was recovered from a woman in her thirties or forties in good health and CMV-seronegative. Sequencing was performed on PBMCs. The DNA for the CDR3 is TGTGCCAGCAGCTTAATCGCCGGCAGGATAAACACTGAAGCTTTCTTT. Protein: CASSLIAGRINTEAFF.